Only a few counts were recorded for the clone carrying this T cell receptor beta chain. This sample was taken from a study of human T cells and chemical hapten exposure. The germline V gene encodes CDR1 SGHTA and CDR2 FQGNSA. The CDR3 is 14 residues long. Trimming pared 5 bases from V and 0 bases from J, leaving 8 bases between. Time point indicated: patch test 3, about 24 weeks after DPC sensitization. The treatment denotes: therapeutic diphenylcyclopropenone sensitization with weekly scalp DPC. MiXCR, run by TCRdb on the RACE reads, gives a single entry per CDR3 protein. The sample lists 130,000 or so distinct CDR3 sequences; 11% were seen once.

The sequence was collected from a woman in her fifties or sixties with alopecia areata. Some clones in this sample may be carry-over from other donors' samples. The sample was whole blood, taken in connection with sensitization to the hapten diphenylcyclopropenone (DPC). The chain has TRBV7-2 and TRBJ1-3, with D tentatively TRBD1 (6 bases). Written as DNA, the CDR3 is TGTGCCAGCAGCGACAGGAACTCTGGAAACACCATATATTTT. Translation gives CASSDRNSGNTIYF.